The 15 T cell receptor beta chains below were found in one sample sequenced in a study of blood T cells in healthy people across ages. Next came a second PCR, run for roughly 6 to 11 cycles, which used a sample-barcoded 5' primer along with a J-beta primer mix. TCRdb recomputed calls from the 5' RACE reads with MiXCR, one row per CDR3 protein. Of about 580,000 distinct CDR3 sequences listed, less than 60% are singletons. The material sequenced was blood. These receptors were obtained from a man older than 75 in good health.

The sample holds many counts of this clonotype. V usage is TRBV6-5 and J usage is TRBJ2-7, with 7 bases that match TRBD1. CDR1 is MNHEY and CDR2 is SVGAGI in the germline V gene. This CDR3 has 15 residues. Unmatched junction bases numbered 12, after V lost 9 bases and J lost 1 base. CDR3 region: CASRGGSRVSYEQYF. The CDR3 DNA is TGTGCCAGTCGAGGGGGCAGCCGAGTATCCTACGAGCAGTACTTC.

The chain uses TRBV3-1 and TRBJ1-6; 7 bases align to TRBD1. Germline V gives CDR1 LGHDT, CDR2 YNNKEL (reference sequence). The CDR3 is 15 residues long. Unmatched junction bases numbered 2, after V lost 1 base and J lost 5 bases. The CDR3 loop is CASSQVGQNNSPLHF. The CDR3 DNA is TGTGCCAGCAGCCAAGTGGGACAGAATAATTCACCCCTCCACTTT.

The genes are TRBV27 and TRBJ2-7; D gene ambiguous. The V gene's germline CDR1 is MNHEY and CDR2 SMNVEV (reference sequence). The CDR3 is 14 amino acids. Trimming left V 3 bases short and J 0 bases short, with 9 bases between. In nucleotides, the CDR3 is TGTGCCAGCAGTTTTACAAGGAGCTCCTACGAGCAGTACTTC. Amino acids: CASSFTRSSYEQYF.

The chain joins TRBV27 to TRBJ2-4; 8 bases align to TRBD2. The J call could be wrong; TRBJ2-7 is a better fit for the DNA end. This CDR3 spans 14 amino acids. Germline loops: CDR1 MNHEY, CDR2 SMNVEV (reference sequence). CDR3 residues: CASSLSSGGYEQYF. The CDR3 DNA reads as TGTGCCAGCAGTTTGTCGAGCGGGGGCTACGAGCAGTACTTC.

The CDR3 DNA follows: TGTGCCAGCAGCCGGTTTCTAGCGGGAACTCGCGAGCAGTACTTC. Translating gives CASSRFLAGTREQYF. This chain links TRBV28 with TRBJ2-5; 9 nucleotides match TRBD2. The J call is in doubt because the DNA end fits TRBJ2-7 better. Germline V lookup: CDR1 MDHEN, CDR2 SYDVKM. The CDR3 loop spans 15 amino acids.

The rearrangement uses TRBV6-6 and TRBJ2-1; 13 bases line up with TRBD2. Per germline, CDR1 MNHNY and CDR2 SVGAGI (reference sequence). V shed 7 bases, J shed 6 bases, and the junction held 3 bases outside the gene matches. The CDR3 runs to 14 residues. The CDR3 sequence: CASTRTSGGNEQFF. The CDR3 DNA follows: TGTGCCAGCACCAGGACTAGCGGGGGCAATGAGCAGTTCTTC.

The chain is built from TRBV7-9 and TRBJ2-3, with D possibly matching TRBD2 (6 bases). Germline loops: CDR1 SEHNR, CDR2 FQNEAQ (reference sequence). CDR3 length equals 14 residues. The V end lost 5 bases, the J end lost 6 bases, and 15 bases lay between the germline ends. The CDR3 DNA reads TGTGCCAGCAGCAACACGGCCGGGGGTGATACGCAGTATTTT. It translates to CASSNTAGGDTQYF.

V and J are TRBV2 and TRBJ1-4; D gene ambiguous. The CDR3 length is 18 residues. CDR1 and CDR2 (germline): SNHLY, FYNNEI. Between the trimmed V and J ends, which lost 3 bases and 3 bases, there was a span of 20 bases. The CDR3 DNA sequence: TGTGCCAGCAGTGAGGTGGGGATCACCAACGCGGCTAATGAAAAACTGTTTTTT. Protein sequence: CASSEVGITNAANEKLFF.

The chain has TRBV20-1 and TRBJ2-7, with TRBD2 matching over 9 bases. The CDR3 loop spans 15 amino acids. The germline V gene encodes CDR1 DFQATT and CDR2 SNEGSKA (reference sequence). J was trimmed by 1 base and V by 0 bases; bases with no gene match: 4. The DNA of the CDR3 is TGCAGTGCTAGAGAGCCTAGCGGGGTATCCTACGAGCAGTACTTC. Residues: CSAREPSGVSYEQYF.

The chain employs TRBV7-3 and TRBJ1-1; tentative D call: TRBD1 (5 bases). The CDR3 is 18 residues long. Germline V gives CDR1 SGHTA, CDR2 FQGTGA. V lost 5 bases and J lost 0, with 22 bases in between. Here the CDR3 reads CASSLQPPGLGVNTEAFF. In DNA, the CDR3 is TGTGCCAGCAGCCTCCAACCCCCAGGGTTAGGAGTGAACACTGAAGCTTTCTTT. The variable domain in full, with the rest retrieved from reference TRBV7-3 and TRBJ1-1, is GAGVSQTPSNKVTEKGKYVELRCDPISGHTALYWYRQSLGQGPEFLIYFQGTGAADDSGLPNDRFFAVRPEGSVSTLKIQRTERGDSAVYLCASSLQPPGLGVNTEAFFGQGTRLTVV.

This sequence joins TRBV4-3 and TRBJ1-4; D perhaps matches TRBD1 (5 bases). This CDR3 spans 16 amino acids. Germline V gives CDR1 LGHNA, CDR2 YSLEER. The V end was cut by 1 base, the J end by 0 bases, with 9 bases between. The CDR3 nucleotides are TGCGCCAGCAGCCAAGGGGGCGCGGCAACTAATGAAAAACTGTTTTTT. Translated: CASSQGGAATNEKLFF.

In the case of this clonotype: A much larger clone lies one base from this, so it may be a read error. The chain combines TRBV29-1 with TRBJ2-5; 7 bases are shared with TRBD1. The J call is in doubt because the DNA end fits TRBJ2-1 better. The germline V gene has CDR1 SQVTM and CDR2 ANQGSEA. There are 13 residues in the CDR3. The DNA of the CDR3 is TGCAGCGTTGATAGACAGGGCGGAGAGACCCAGTTCTTC. Translating it yields CSVDRQGGETQFF.

This clonotype was counted between two and nine times. J is TRBJ1-4 and V is TRBV20-1; no firm D call. The CDR3 totals 14 residues. Germline CDR1 is DFQATT and CDR2 is SNEGSKA (reference sequence). Trimming took off 4 bases at V and 7 bases at J, with 16 bases between the two ends. The chain's CDR3 is CSAKAGGSGEKLFF. The CDR3 DNA is TGCAGTGCTAAGGCGGGAGGGTCTGGTGAAAAACTGTTTTTT.

The chain has TRBV7-6 and TRBJ1-4; TRBD1 is a possible D gene (6 bases). Germline CDR1 is SGHVS and CDR2 is FNYEAQ. V lost 2 bases, J lost 5 bases, and 6 bases lay in between. The CDR3 runs 13 residues. The CDR3 protein is CASSLRGNEKLFF. In nucleotides, the CDR3 is TGTGCCAGCAGCTTAAGGGGGAATGAAAAACTGTTTTTT.

This clonotype was counted only a few times. The V and J genes are TRBV7-2 and TRBJ2-1, with 7 bases aligning to TRBD2. This CDR3 contains 17 residues. V trimming: 5 bases; J trimming: 0 bases; junction bases outside the gene matches: 10. In germline, CDR1 is SGHTA, CDR2 FQGNSA. The CDR3 spells CASSPRTRLSSYNEQFF. CDR3 sequence (DNA): TGTGCCAGCAGCCCTCGGACTAGATTGAGCTCCTACAATGAGCAGTTCTTC. Using reference TRBV7-2 and TRBJ2-1 for the parts outside the CDR3, the full variable domain is GAGVSQSPSNKVTEKGKDVELRCDPISGHTALYWYRQSLGQGLEFLIYFQGNSAPDKSGLPSDRFSAERTGGSVSTLTIQRTQQEDSAVYLCASSPRTRLSSYNEQFFGPGTRLTVL.